This entry lists 11 T cell receptor beta chains sequenced from one sample in a study of PD-1 blockade in classical Hodgkin lymphoma. Sequencing used immunoSEQ multiplex PCR; TCRdb keeps in-frame clones, though not all of them. There are tens of thousands of clones in the sample; around four fifths occur only once, and roughly 10% lies in the top ten. The time point is: cycle 4 day 1 (C4D1), after less than seven weeks of nivolumab. Each patient's relapse followed autologous stem cell transplantation, and brentuximab vedotin exposure varied. The sample in question was peripheral blood mononuclear cells (PBMCs), obtained before the fourth cycle of nivolumab. These TCRs come from a human donor with classical Hodgkin lymphoma.

This chain links TRBV9 with TRBJ1-1; D gene uncertain. Germline CDR1 is SGDLS and CDR2 is YYNGEE. The V end lost 4 bases, the J end lost 6 bases, and 19 bases lay between the germline ends. CDR3 length equals 15 residues. CDR3 nucleotides: TGTGCCAGCAGCAGTAGAGCCGTAATCTCGTCTGAAGCTTTCTTT. As protein: CASSSRAVISSEAFF. The whole variable domain, filled in from reference TRBV9 and TRBJ1-1, reads DSGVTQTPKHLITATGQRVTLRCSPRSGDLSVYWYQQSLDQGLQFLIQYYNGEERAKGNILERFSAQQFPDLHSELNLSSLELGDSALYFCASSSRAVISSEAFFGQGTRLTVV.

This rearrangement joins TRBV7-2 to TRBJ2-1, with D possibly TRBD2 on 5 matching bases. This CDR3 contains 13 residues. The V and J ends lost 6 bases and 6 bases respectively, with 12 bases between them. Germline-derived CDR1 and CDR2 are SGHTA and FQGNSA. This CDR3 reads CASRYKGSNEQFF. In nucleotides, the CDR3 is TGTGCCAGCAGATACAAAGGGAGCAATGAGCAGTTCTTC. The full variable domain, its missing parts supplied by reference TRBV7-2 and TRBJ2-1, is GAGVSQSPSNKVTEKGKDVELRCDPISGHTALYWYRQSLGQGLEFLIYFQGNSAPDKSGLPSDRFSAERTGGSVSTLTIQRTQQEDSAVYLCASRYKGSNEQFFGPGTRLTVL.

This clone was detected a few times. The chain carries TRBV9 and TRBJ1-2, with TRBD1 as a possible D gene (6 bases). Trimming took 0 bases from V and 7 from J, leaving 13 bases between them. The length of the CDR3 is 14 residues. Germline lookup yields CDR1 SGDLS and CDR2 YYNGEE. CDR3 in DNA: TGTGCCAGCAGCGTAGGTACAGGGCGGGGTGGCTACACCTTC. It yields the protein CASSVGTGRGGYTF.

This clone occurred once. The chain uses TRBV29-1 and TRBJ1-1, with TRBD1 identical over 7 bases. This CDR3 comprises 12 residues. The germline V gene has CDR1 SQVTM and CDR2 ANQGSEA. Unmatched junction bases numbered 5, after V lost 3 bases and J lost 7 bases. CDR3 sequence reads: CSVEGTGVEAFF. CDR3 coding DNA: TGCAGCGTTGAGGGAACAGGGGTTGAAGCTTTCTTT.

V usage is TRBV9 and J usage is TRBJ2-3; D is undetermined. V lost 0 bases, J lost 4 bases, and 15 bases lay in between. The CDR3 runs to 16 residues. CDR1 is SGDLS, CDR2 YYNGEE, per germline. CDR3 protein: CASSVGGLVLADTQYF. Here the CDR3 DNA reads TGTGCCAGCAGCGTAGGAGGTCTAGTTCTTGCAGATACGCAGTATTTT. The variable domain in full, with the rest retrieved from reference TRBV9 and TRBJ2-3, is DSGVTQTPKHLITATGQRVTLRCSPRSGDLSVYWYQQSLDQGLQFLIQYYNGEERAKGNILERFSAQQFPDLHSELNLSSLELGDSALYFCASSVGGLVLADTQYFGPGTRLTVL.

In its sample, this clone was seen once. The chain has TRBV5-4 and TRBJ1-2; the D gene is possibly TRBD1 (6 bases). From germline, CDR1 is SGHNT and CDR2 YYREEE (reference sequence). Trimming pared 3 bases from V and 4 bases from J, leaving 19 bases between. The CDR3 runs 16 residues. The CDR3 DNA sequence: TGTGCCAGCAGCTCAGGGGACCCACAGCTACCCTATGGCTACACCTTC. This encodes CASSSGDPQLPYGYTF.

This clone was counted at least ten times. At one boundary the junction diverges from the germline segment, which might be a read error. The rearrangement uses TRBV2 and TRBJ2-1, with 11 bases aligning to TRBD1. The germline V gene encodes CDR1 SNHLY and CDR2 FYNNEI. The CDR3 length is 14 residues. Here the CDR3 reads CAGRGQGGPNEQFF. The CDR3 region has the DNA TGTGCCGGCAGGGGACAGGGGGGTCCCAATGAGCAGTTCTTC.

As for this clone: Other DNA sequences within the sample encode an identical CDR3. The chain uses TRBV2 and TRBJ2-3; 9 bases agree with TRBD1. The germline V gene has CDR1 SNHLY and CDR2 FYNNEI. This CDR3 is built from 15 residues. Unmatched junction bases numbered 2, after V lost 3 bases and J lost 1 base. This CDR3 reads CASSERTGGTDTQYF. The CDR3 DNA sequence: TGTGCCAGCAGTGAGCGGACAGGGGGCACAGATACGCAGTATTTT.

The chain links TRBV6-1 to TRBJ2-1, with TRBD1 matching 10 bases. The V gene's germline CDR1 is MNHNS and CDR2 SASEGT. V trimming: 8 bases; J trimming: 4 bases; junction bases outside the gene matches: 2. This CDR3 has 13 amino acids. The CDR3 bases are TGTGCCAGCCGACAGGGGGCATACAATGAGCAGTTCTTC. It encodes CASRQGAYNEQFF.

V gene TRBV30 combines with J gene TRBJ2-7; D is possibly TRBD1 (5 bases). Trimming shortened V by 0 bases and J by 2 bases, and 8 bases separated the two germline ends. Germline V gene data show CDR1 as GTSNPN and CDR2 as SVGIG (reference sequence). The CDR3 has 13 residues. CDR3 sequence (DNA): TGTGCCTGGAGTGTACAACAGGCCTACGAGCAGTACTTC. Protein sequence: CAWSVQQAYEQYF.

This chain connects TRBV5-1 to TRBJ2-5; the match to TRBD2 covers 14 bases. CDR1 and CDR2 (germline): SGHRS, YFSETQ. With V trimmed by 0 bases and J by 0 bases, 4 bases remained unmatched. The CDR3 spans 18 residues. The CDR3 reads CASSLGLAGGPDQETQYF. Written as DNA, the CDR3 is TGCGCCAGCAGCTTGGGACTAGCGGGAGGGCCGGACCAAGAGACCCAGTACTTC.